Shown below are 16 T cell receptor beta chains from a single sample sequenced in a study of blood T cell repertoires in COVID-19. Libraries were prepared by immunoSEQ multiplex PCR; TCRdb keeps only in-frame clonotypes and omits some of them. The repertoire holds 68,000 or so clones, with about 90% as singletons. Sequencing was done on a sample of peripheral blood. The receptors stem from a woman aged 45-59 years with COVID-19, enrolled during active disease.

The V call is TRBV20-1, the J call TRBJ2-5; D unresolved. V was pared by 3 bases and J by 5 bases, with 7 bases between. Germline lookup yields CDR1 DFQATT and CDR2 SNEGSKA (reference sequence). This CDR3 contains 11 residues. This chain's CDR3 is CSARERETQYF. CDR3 DNA sequence: TGCAGTGCTAGGGAGAGGGAGACCCAGTACTTC.

CDR3 residues: CASSKTGGSGNTIYF. The CDR3 coding sequence is TGTGCCAGCAGCAAAACAGGGGGGTCTGGAAACACCATATATTTT. The chain links TRBV27 to TRBJ1-3; 8 nucleotides line up with TRBD1. This CDR3 has 15 amino acids. The J segment lost 1 base and the V segment lost 6 bases, leaving 5 bases of the junction unmatched. The germline CDR1 and CDR2 sequences are MNHEY and SMNVEV (reference sequence).

The chain combines TRBV4-1 with TRBJ2-1; D ambiguous. CDR1 MGHRA and CDR2 YSYEKL come from the germline V gene. V was clipped by 0 bases and J by 3 bases, with 18 bases between them. CDR3 size: 18 residues. The CDR3 region has the DNA TGCGCCAGCAGCCAAGATATTTCATCCCGAGCCCTCTACAATGAGCAGTTCTTC. It encodes CASSQDISSRALYNEQFF.

V and J are TRBV6-5 and TRBJ1-5, with D perhaps TRBD1 (5 bases). Germline CDR1 MNHEY, CDR2 SVGAGI. V gave up 6 bases and J gave up 0 bases, with 12 bases separating them. There are 15 residues in the CDR3. The DNA of the CDR3 is TGTGCCAGCAGCGGACACAATTATAGCAATCAGCCCCAGCATTTT. The encoded protein is CASSGHNYSNQPQHF.

This chain links TRBV10-3 with TRBJ2-3; TRBD2 might be the D (6 bases). The CDR3 is 15 amino acids. Trimming took 9 bases from V and 4 from J, leaving 20 bases between them. Germline values: CDR1 ENHRY, CDR2 SYGVKD. CDR3 coding DNA: TGTGCCATAGCAAAGGGACTGTCAGCGGCAGATACGCAGTATTTT. The encoded protein is CAIAKGLSAADTQYF.

This clone was seen once. The chain employs TRBV12-5 and TRBJ2-2; D gene uncertain. Germline assignment: CDR1 LGHNT and CDR2 FRNRAP. With 6 bases removed from V and 7 bases from J, the gap between germline ends came to 6 bases. This CDR3 is built from 11 residues. CDR3 loop: CASGLYGELFF. The DNA for the CDR3 is TGTGCTAGTGGCCTGTACGGGGAGCTGTTTTTT.

This clone has a handful of counts. V is TRBV6-6 and J is TRBJ1-5; D may be TRBD1 (5 bases). The CDR3 covers 13 residues. V was shortened by 6 bases and J by 0 bases, with 6 bases between the two germline ends. CDR1 is MNHNY, CDR2 SVGAGI, per germline (reference sequence). Here the CDR3 reads CASSDSSNQPQHF. CDR3 DNA sequence: TGTGCCAGCAGCGACAGTAGCAATCAGCCCCAGCATTTT.

V usage is TRBV27 and J usage is TRBJ2-1, with 7 positions matching TRBD2. Germline loops: CDR1 MNHEY, CDR2 SMNVEV (reference sequence). V was clipped by 4 bases and J by 5 bases; unmatched bases: 5. The CDR3 consists of 14 residues. CDR3 sequence (DNA): TGTGCCAGCAGTTCCAGCGGGATTGACAATGAGCAGTTCTTC. Its protein product is CASSSSGIDNEQFF.

The chain recombines TRBV30 with TRBJ2-2, with TRBD1 matching 9 bases. CDR3 length: 18 residues. V was clipped by 4 bases and J by 5 bases; unmatched bases: 17. The germline V gene encodes CDR1 GTSNPN and CDR2 SVGIG (reference sequence). The CDR3 sequence: CAWMGTGTGNWGTGELFF. Here the CDR3 DNA reads TGTGCCTGGATGGGGACAGGGACGGGAAATTGGGGGACCGGGGAGCTGTTTTTT.

V usage is TRBV5-4 and J usage is TRBJ2-3; 7 bases are a match to TRBD2. Trimming took 4 bases from V and 9 from J; bases not matched to a gene: 11. CDR1 is SGHNT and CDR2 is YYREEE in the germline V gene (reference sequence). The CDR3 has 14 amino acids. CDR3 in amino acids: CASSTGTTPETQYF. CDR3 coding DNA: TGTGCCAGCAGCACCGGGACTACCCCTGAGACGCAGTATTTT.

V gene TRBV10-1 combines with J gene TRBJ2-1, with 9 bases that match TRBD1. Per germline, CDR1 WNHNN and CDR2 SYGVQD (reference sequence). This CDR3 comprises 14 residues. Trimming removed 4 bases from V and 6 bases from J; junction bases left unmatched: 4. This chain's CDR3 is CASSGDREANEQFF. The CDR3 DNA sequence: TGCGCCAGCAGTGGGGACAGGGAGGCCAATGAGCAGTTCTTC.

The V call is TRBV11-2, the J call TRBJ2-1; 7 bases map to TRBD2. The CDR3 is 15 amino acids. The V gene's germline CDR1 is SGHAT and CDR2 FQNNGV. The trim removed 5 bases at V and 6 bases at J, leaving 10 bases unmatched. The CDR3 DNA reads TGTGCCAGCAGCCCGGGATTCCTAGCGGCCAATGAGCAGTTCTTC. It specifies CASSPGFLAANEQFF.

J is TRBJ2-6 and V is TRBV7-9; 7 nucleotides line up with TRBD1. The CDR3 is made up of 18 amino acids. CDR1 is SEHNR and CDR2 is FQNEAQ in the germline V gene (reference sequence). V trimming: 4 bases; J trimming: 1 base; junction bases outside the gene matches: 10. In DNA form, the CDR3 reads TGTGCCAGCAGCTCAGACAGGGTGCGTCTTTCTGGGGCCAACGTCCTGACTTTC. It encodes CASSSDRVRLSGANVLTF.

Written as DNA, the CDR3 is TGTGCCAGCAGTGGGGAACTAGCGGGAGGGGTTAACACCGGGGAGCTGTTTTTT. Translating gives CASSGELAGGVNTGELFF. The rearrangement uses TRBV6-1 and TRBJ2-2; the match to TRBD2 covers 13 bases. This CDR3 is 18 amino acids long. Germline CDR1 MNHNS, CDR2 SASEGT. Trimming took 4 bases from V and 2 from J; bases not matched to a gene: 7.

This CDR3 is CASSFPEGNSGNTIYF. The CDR3, as DNA: TGCGCCAGCAGCTTTCCCGAGGGCAACTCTGGAAACACCATATATTTT. The V and J genes are TRBV5-1 and TRBJ1-3; D gene unclear. Trimming stripped 2 bases from V and 0 bases from J, with 12 bases between. Germline V CDR1 and CDR2: SGHRS, YFSETQ. The CDR3 totals 16 residues.

This clone was found once. This sequence joins TRBV5-1 and TRBJ1-1; D is possibly TRBD1 (5 bases). Between the trimmed V and J ends, which lost 3 bases and 11 bases, there was a span of 17 bases. The germline V gene encodes CDR1 SGHRS and CDR2 YFSETQ. The CDR3 is 13 residues long. The CDR3 is CASSWGLSPEAFF. As DNA, the CDR3 is TGCGCCAGCAGCTGGGGACTGTCCCCCGAGGCTTTCTTT.